The TCR beta chain under discussion was sequenced for a study of blood T cell repertoires in COVID-19. Across the whole study: COVID-19 samples collected from the United States, Italy and Spain covered acute and convalescent phases. In each case, the material was cDNA or gDNA derived from T cells, B-cell-depleted T cells, or PBMCs.

In the authors' methods: By means of reference gene primer amplification, nucleated cell counts were estimated. Here immunoSEQ multiplex PCR was the method, and the copy in TCRdb shows in-frame clones only, minus some. V and J calls and clone size are as listed in that table; D and trimming were resolved from the DNA. Among 65,000 to 85,000 clones listed, 80% to 90% were seen once. V dropped 1 base and J dropped 10; count of bases not matched to a gene: 13. The CDR3 sequence is 16 residues long. CDR1 is SGHTA, CDR2 FQGNSA, per germline. Material for sequencing was peripheral blood. The J gene is TRBJ2-1, the V gene TRBV7-2; 7 bases fit TRBD2. This TCR derives from a middle-aged man with acute or convalescent COVID-19. CDR3: CASSLVVGGPLSEQFF. The DNA of the CDR3 is TGTGCCAGCAGCTTAGTGGTGGGAGGGCCGTTGTCCGAGCAGTTCTTC.